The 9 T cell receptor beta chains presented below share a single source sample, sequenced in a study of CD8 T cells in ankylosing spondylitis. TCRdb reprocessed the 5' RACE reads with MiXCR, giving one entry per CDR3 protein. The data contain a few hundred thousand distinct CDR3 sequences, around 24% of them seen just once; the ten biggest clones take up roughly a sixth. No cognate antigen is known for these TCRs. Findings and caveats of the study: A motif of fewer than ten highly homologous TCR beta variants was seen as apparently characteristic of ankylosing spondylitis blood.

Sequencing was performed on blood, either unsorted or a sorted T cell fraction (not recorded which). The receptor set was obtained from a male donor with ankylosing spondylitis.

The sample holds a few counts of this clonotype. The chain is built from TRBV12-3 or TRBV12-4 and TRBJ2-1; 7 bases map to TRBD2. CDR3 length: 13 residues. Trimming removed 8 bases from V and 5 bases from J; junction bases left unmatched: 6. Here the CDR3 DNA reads TGTGCCAGCGCAAGCGGGACTCACAATGAGCAGTTCTTC. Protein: CASASGTHNEQFF.

The CDR3, as DNA: TGTGCCACCAGTGCCGCGGGAGGGACAGATACGCAGTATTTT. Translating gives CATSAAGGTDTQYF. The chain couples TRBV24-1 to TRBJ2-3, with 9 bases that match TRBD2. This CDR3 spans 14 amino acids. V trimming: 5 bases; J trimming: 3 bases; junction bases outside the gene matches: 2. CDR1 and CDR2 from the germline V gene are KGHDR and SFDVKD.

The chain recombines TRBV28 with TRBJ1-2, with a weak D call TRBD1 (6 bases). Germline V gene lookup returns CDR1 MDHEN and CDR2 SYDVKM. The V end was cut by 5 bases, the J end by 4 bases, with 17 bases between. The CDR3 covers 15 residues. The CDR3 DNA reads TGTGCCAGCAGTCCCGCCGGGGGCGAAGGCTATGGCTACACCTTC. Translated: CASSPAGGEGYGYTF.

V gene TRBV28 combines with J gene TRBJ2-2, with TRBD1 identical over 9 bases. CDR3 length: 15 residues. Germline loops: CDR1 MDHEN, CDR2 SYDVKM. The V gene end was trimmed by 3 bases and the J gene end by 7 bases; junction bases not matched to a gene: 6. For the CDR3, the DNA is TGTGCCAGCAGTTTGTCGGGACAGGGATACGGGGAGCTGTTTTTT. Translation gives CASSLSGQGYGELFF.

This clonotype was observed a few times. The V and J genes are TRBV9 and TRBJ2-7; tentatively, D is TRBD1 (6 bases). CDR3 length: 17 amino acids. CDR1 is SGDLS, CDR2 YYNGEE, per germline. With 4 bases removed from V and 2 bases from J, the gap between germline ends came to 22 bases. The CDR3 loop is CASSTSVGGTSTYEQYF. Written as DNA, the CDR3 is TGTGCCAGCAGCACCTCTGTTGGTGGGACATCAACCTACGAGCAGTACTTC.

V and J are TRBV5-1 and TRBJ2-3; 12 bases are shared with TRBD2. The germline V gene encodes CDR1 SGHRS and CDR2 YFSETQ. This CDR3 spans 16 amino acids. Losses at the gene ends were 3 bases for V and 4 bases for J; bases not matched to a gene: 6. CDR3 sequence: CASSYLAGGPPDTQYF. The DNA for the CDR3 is TGCGCCAGCAGCTACCTAGCGGGAGGGCCTCCAGATACGCAGTATTTT.

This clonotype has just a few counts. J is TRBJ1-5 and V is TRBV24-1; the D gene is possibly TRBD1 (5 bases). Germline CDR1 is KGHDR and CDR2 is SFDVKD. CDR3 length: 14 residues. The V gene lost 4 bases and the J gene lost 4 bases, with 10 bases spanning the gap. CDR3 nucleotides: TGTGCCACCAGTGAAGCTGGGGGGAATCAGCCCCAGCATTTT. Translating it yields CATSEAGGNQPQHF.

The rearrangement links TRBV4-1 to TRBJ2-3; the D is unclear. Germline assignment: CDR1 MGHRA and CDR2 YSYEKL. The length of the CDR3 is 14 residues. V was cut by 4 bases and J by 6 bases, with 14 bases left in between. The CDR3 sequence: CASSLNSGVDTQYF. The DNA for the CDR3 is TGCGCCAGCAGCCTTAACAGTGGTGTGGATACGCAGTATTTT.

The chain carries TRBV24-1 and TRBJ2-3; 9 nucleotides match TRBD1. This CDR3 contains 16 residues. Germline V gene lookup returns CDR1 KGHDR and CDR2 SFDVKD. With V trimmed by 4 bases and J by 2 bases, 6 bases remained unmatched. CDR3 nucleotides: TGTGCCACCAGTGACACGGGACAGGGCATCACAGATACGCAGTATTTT. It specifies CATSDTGQGITDTQYF.